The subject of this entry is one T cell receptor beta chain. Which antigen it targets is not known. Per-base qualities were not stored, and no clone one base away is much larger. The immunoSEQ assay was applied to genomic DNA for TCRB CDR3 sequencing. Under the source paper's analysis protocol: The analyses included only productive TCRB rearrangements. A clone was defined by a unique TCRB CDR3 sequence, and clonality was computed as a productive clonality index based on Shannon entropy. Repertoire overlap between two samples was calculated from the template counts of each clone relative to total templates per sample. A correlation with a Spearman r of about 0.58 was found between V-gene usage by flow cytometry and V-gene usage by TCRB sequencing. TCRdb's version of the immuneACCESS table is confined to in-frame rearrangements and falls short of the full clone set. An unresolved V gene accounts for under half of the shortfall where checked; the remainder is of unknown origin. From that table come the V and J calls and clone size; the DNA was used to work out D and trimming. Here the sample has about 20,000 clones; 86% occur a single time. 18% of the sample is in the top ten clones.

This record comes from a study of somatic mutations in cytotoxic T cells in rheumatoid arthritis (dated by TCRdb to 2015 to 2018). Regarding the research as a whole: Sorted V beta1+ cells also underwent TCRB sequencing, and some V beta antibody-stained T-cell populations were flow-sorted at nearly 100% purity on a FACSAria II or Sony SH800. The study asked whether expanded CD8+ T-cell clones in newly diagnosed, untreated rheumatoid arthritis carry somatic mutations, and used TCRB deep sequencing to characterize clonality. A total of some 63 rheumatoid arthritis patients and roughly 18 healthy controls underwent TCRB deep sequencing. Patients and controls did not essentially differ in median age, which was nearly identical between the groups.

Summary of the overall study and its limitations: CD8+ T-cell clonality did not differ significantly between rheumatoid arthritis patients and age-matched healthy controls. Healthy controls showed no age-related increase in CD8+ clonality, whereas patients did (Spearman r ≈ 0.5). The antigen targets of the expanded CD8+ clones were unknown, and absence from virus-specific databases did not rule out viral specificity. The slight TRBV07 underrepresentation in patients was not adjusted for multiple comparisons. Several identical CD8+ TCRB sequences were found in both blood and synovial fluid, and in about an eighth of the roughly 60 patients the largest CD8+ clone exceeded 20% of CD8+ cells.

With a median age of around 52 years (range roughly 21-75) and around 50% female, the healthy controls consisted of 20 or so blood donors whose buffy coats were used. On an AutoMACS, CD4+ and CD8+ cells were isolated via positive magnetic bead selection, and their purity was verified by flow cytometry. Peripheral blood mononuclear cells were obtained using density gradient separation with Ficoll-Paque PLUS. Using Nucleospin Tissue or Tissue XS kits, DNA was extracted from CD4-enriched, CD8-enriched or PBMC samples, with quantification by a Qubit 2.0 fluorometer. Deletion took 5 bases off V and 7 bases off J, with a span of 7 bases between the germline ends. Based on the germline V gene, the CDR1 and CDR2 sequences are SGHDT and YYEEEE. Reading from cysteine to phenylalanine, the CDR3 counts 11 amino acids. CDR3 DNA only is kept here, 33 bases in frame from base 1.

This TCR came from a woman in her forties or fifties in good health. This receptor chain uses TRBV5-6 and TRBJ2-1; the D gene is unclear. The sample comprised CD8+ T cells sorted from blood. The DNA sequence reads TGTGCCAGCAGTTATACGAATGAGCAGTTCTTC. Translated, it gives CASSYTNEQFF.